This TCR beta chain derives from a study of identical twins. V lost 4 bases and J lost 4, with 7 bases in between. Germline lookup yields CDR1 KGHDR and CDR2 SFDVKD. The CDR3 has 12 residues. This clonotype has more than one count but fewer than ten. Carrying unique molecular identifiers, the cDNA also gained a universal primer site through template switching. MiXCR, run by TCRdb on the 5' RACE reads, gives a single entry per CDR3 protein. This table holds 450,000 or so distinct CDR3 sequences, approximately 25% found once. Each donor was a healthy Caucasian. These sequences were also reported in another study, on T cells expressing NK-cell markers. From that paper: The authors derived TCR beta repertoires from sorted CD3+CD56+NKG2C+, CD3+CD56+NKG2C- and CD3+CD56-NKG2C+ T cells. Dominant NKG2C+ clonotypes accounted for roughly 1.0-7.0% of CD8+ T cells in about 6 donors.

V is TRBV24-1 and J is TRBJ2-7; no clear D. Source material: CD4+ T cells sorted from blood. The source is a young woman in good health. CDR3 sequence (DNA): TGTGCCACCAGTGACACCGGTTACGAGCAGTACTTC. Translation gives CATSDTGYEQYF.